This T cell receptor beta chain was captured by sequencing in a study of cytomegalovirus exposure and HLA in healthy donors. The study's findings and limits: For most subjects, TCR beta sequences were reported to predict HLA-A and HLA-B alleles with accuracy.

The germline V gene encodes CDR1 SNHLY and CDR2 FYNNEI. Unmatched junction bases numbered 13, after V lost 6 bases and J lost 2 bases. This CDR3 spans 16 amino acids. A note on this clone: Antigen: not known.

With 60 Vbeta and 13 Jbeta primers, the PCR was carried out. Assay used: immunoSEQ multiplex PCR; TCRdb lists only in-frame clones, some missing. This sample has about 150,000 clones; 79% occur once, and the top ten carry about 6.7%. The source material was PBMCs. The TCR was taken from a man between 50 and 59 years old in good health and CMV-seropositive. The gene calls are TRBV2 and TRBJ2-7, with 7 bases identical to TRBD2. CDR3 amino acids: CASRVNPSGATYEQYF. The CDR3 DNA is TGTGCCAGCAGGGTAAATCCGAGCGGGGCGACCTACGAGCAGTACTTC. Using reference TRBV2 and TRBJ2-7 for the parts outside the CDR3, the full variable domain is EPEVTQTPSHQVTQMGQEVILRCVPISNHLYFYWYRQILGQKVEFLVSFYNNEISEKSEIFDDQFSVERPDGSNFTLKIRSTKLEDSAMYFCASRVNPSGATYEQYFGPGTRLTVT.